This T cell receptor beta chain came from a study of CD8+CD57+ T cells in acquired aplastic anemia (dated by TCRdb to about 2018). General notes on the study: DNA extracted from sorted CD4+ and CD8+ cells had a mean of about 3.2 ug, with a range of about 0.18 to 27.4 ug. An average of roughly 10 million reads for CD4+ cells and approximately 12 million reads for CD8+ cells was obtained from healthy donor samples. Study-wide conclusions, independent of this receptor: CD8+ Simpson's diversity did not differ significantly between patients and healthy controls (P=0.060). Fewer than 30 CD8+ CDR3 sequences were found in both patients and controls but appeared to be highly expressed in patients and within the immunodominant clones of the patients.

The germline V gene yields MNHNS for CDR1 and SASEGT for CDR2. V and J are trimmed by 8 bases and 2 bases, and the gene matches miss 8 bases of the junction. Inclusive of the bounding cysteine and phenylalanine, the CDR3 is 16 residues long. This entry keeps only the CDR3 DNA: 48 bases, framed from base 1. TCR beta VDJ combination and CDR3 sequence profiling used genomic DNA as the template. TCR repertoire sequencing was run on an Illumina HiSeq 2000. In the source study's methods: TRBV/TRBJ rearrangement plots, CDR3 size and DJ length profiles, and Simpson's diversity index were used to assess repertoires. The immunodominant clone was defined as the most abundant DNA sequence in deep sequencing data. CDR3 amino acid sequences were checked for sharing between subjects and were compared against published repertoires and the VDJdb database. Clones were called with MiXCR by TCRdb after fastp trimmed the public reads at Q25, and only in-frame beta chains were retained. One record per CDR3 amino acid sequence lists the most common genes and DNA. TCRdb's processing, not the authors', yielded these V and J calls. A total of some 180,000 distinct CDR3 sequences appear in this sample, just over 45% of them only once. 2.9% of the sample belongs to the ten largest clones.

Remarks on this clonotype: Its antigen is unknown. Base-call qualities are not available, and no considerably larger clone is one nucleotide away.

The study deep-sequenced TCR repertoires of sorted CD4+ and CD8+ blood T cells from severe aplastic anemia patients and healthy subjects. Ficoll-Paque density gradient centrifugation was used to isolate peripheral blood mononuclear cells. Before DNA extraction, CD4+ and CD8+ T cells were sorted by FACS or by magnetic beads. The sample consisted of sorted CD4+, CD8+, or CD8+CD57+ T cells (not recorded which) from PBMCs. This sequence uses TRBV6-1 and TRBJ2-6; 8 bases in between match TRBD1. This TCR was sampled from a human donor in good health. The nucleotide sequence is TGTGCCAGCCGATCCCCGGACAGGGCTGGGGCCAACGTCCTGACTTTC. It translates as CASRSPDRAGANVLTF.